This TCR beta chain is drawn from a study of CD8 T cells in ankylosing spondylitis. J gave up 7 bases and V 0 bases, and 20 bases lay outside the gene matches. There are 19 residues in the CDR3. TCRdb re-analysed the 5' RACE reads in MiXCR, keeping a single row per CDR3 protein. Of 130,000 or so distinct CDR3 sequences in the sample, roughly 11% were seen once. This clonotype showed up many times. The TCR comes from a female donor with ankylosing spondylitis or in good health (not recorded which). Sequenced sample: blood, either unsorted or a sorted T cell fraction (not recorded which). The V gene is TRBV12-3 or TRBV12-4, the J gene TRBJ2-7, with 8 bases aligning to TRBD2. The CDR3 sequence is CASSLAMLLSGGRIGEQYF. The CDR3 bases are TGTGCCAGCAGTTTAGCAATGTTATTATCGGGCGGGAGGATAGGAGAGCAGTACTTC.